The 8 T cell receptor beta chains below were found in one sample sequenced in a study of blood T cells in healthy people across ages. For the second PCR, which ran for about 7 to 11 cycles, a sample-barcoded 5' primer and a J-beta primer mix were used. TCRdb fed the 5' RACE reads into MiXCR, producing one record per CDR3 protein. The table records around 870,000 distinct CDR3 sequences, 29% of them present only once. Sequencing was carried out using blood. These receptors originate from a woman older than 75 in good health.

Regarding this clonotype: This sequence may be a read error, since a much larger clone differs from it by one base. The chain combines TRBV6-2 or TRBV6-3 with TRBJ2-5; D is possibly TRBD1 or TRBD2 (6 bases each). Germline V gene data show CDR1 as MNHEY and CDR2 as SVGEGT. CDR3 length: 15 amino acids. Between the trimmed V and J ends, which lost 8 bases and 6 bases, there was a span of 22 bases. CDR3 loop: CASRPGEGGRKTQYF. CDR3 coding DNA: TGTGCCAGCCGGCCGGGAGAAGGGGGGAGAAAGACCCAGTACTTC.

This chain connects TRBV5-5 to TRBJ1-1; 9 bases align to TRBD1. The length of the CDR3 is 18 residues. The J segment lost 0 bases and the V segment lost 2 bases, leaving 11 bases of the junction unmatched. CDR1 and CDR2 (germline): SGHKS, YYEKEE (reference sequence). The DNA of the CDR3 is TGTGCCAGCAGCTTTGGGATTGGGACAGGGCTCATGAACACTGAAGCTTTCTTT. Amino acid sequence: CASSFGIGTGLMNTEAFF.

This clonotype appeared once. CDR3 amino acids: CASSGQGARNGYTF. DNA of the CDR3: TGTGCCAGCAGTGGACAGGGGGCGCGTAATGGCTACACCTTC. The chain uses TRBV6-6 and TRBJ1-2, with 11 bases matching TRBD1. V was pared by 5 bases and J by 6 bases, with 5 bases of the junction left unmatched. This CDR3 has 14 amino acids. CDR1 is MNHNY and CDR2 is SVGAGI in the germline V gene (reference sequence).

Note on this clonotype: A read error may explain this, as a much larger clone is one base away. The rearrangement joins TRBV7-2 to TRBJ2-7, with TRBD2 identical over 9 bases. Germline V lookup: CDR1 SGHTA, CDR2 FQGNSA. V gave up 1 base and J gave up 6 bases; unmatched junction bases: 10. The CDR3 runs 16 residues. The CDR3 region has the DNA TGTACCAGCAGCTTAGGGCGGGGGGGCCTGGGTCTCGAGCAGTACTTC. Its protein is CTSSLGRGGLGLEQYF. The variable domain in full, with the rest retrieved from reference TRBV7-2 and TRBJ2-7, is GAGVSQSPSNKVTEKGKDVELRCDPISGHTALYWYRQSLGQGLEFLIYFQGNSAPDKSGLPSDRFSAERTGGSVSTLTIQRTQQEDSAVYLCTSSLGRGGLGLEQYFGPGTRLTVT.

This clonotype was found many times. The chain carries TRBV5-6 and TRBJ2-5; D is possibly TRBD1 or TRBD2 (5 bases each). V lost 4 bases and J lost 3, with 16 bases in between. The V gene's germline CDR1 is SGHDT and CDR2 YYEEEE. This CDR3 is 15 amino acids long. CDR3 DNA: TGTGCCAGCAGCGGCTATACCGGGGCCGAAGAGACCCAGTACTTC. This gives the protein CASSGYTGAEETQYF.

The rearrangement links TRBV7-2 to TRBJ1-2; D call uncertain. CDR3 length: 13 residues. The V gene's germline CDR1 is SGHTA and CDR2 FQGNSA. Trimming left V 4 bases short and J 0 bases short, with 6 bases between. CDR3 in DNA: TGTGCCAGCAGCTCCAACGCTAACTATGGCTACACCTTC. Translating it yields CASSSNANYGYTF. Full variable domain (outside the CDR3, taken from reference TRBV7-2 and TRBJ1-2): GAGVSQSPSNKVTEKGKDVELRCDPISGHTALYWYRQSLGQGLEFLIYFQGNSAPDKSGLPSDRFSAERTGGSVSTLTIQRTQQEDSAVYLCASSSNANYGYTFGSGTRLTVV.

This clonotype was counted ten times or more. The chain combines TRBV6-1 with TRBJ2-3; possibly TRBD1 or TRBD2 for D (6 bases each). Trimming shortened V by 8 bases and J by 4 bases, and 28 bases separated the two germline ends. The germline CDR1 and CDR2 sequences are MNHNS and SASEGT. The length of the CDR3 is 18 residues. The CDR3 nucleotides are TGTGCCAGCTGGGCGTCTTCGTTCATAGGAGGGGGAGCAGATACGCAGTATTTT. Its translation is CASWASSFIGGGADTQYF.

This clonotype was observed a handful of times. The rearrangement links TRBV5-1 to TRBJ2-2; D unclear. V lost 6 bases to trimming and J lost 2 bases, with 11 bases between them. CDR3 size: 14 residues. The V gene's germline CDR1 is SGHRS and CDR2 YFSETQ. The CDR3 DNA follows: TGCGCCAGCAATCGTTCTCCTAACACCGGGGAGCTGTTTTTT. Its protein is CASNRSPNTGELFF.